This T cell receptor beta chain was identified during a study of CD8 T cells in ankylosing spondylitis. Germline-derived CDR1 and CDR2 are SQVTM and ANQGSEA. Trimming cost V 6 bases and J 7 bases, with 13 bases left between them. CDR3 length equals 13 residues. As the method for making TCR beta libraries, quantitative 5'-RACE with molecular barcodes was used. A single record per CDR3 protein comes from TCRdb applying MiXCR to the 5' RACE reads. This sample has approximately 340,000 distinct CDR3 sequences, with roughly 14% found just once. The table lists this clonotype with a few counts. Its cognate antigen is unknown. Study-level results: CD8+ cells made up the disease-linked clones, which were relatively rare in peripheral blood. A number of the motif variants had already been described in reactive arthritis synovial fluid and blood.

This clonotype was obtained from a male donor with ankylosing spondylitis or in good health (not recorded which). Material: blood, either unsorted or a sorted T cell fraction (not recorded which). The rearrangement joins TRBV29-1 to TRBJ1-6; tentative D call: TRBD1 (5 bases). CDR3 coding DNA: TGCAGCGTAGGAGCGGGGGGAAATTCACCCCTCCACTTT. This codes for CSVGAGGNSPLHF. The full variable domain, with the rest looked up from reference TRBV29-1 and TRBJ1-6, is SAVISQKPSRDICQRGTSLTIQCQVDSQVTMMFWYRQQPGQSLTLIATANQGSEATYESGFVIDKFPISRPNLTFSTLTVSNMSPEDSSIYLCSVGAGGNSPLHFGNGTRLTVT.